The clone carrying this T cell receptor beta chain was observed a few times. What it binds is unknown. The V and J ends lost 1 base and 5 bases respectively, with 14 bases between them. Germline assignment: CDR1 SGHTA and CDR2 FQGTGA. The CDR3 loop spans 16 amino acids. The record originates from a study of CD8 T cells in ankylosing spondylitis. MiXCR, applied by TCRdb to the 5' RACE reads, yields one record per CDR3 protein. In the table there are some 800,000 distinct CDR3 sequences, 10% to 15% of which are singletons. General study results and limits: Disease-linked clones reportedly showed significant enrichment in matched ankylosing spondylitis synovial fluid. A CD8+ phenotype characterized the disease-linked clones, which were relatively rare in peripheral blood. Eight or nine highly homologous variants formed a TCR beta motif that appeared characteristic of ankylosing spondylitis blood. In reactive arthritis synovial fluid and blood, some motif variants had been reported before.

Sample: blood, either unsorted or a sorted T cell fraction (not recorded which). The sequence derives from a male donor with ankylosing spondylitis. J is TRBJ2-2 and V is TRBV7-3; D may be TRBD2 (7 bases). The CDR3 DNA follows: TGTGCCAGCAGCTTAAAGCCCGGGGGGCGGACCGGGGAGCTGTTTTTT. This encodes CASSLKPGGRTGELFF.